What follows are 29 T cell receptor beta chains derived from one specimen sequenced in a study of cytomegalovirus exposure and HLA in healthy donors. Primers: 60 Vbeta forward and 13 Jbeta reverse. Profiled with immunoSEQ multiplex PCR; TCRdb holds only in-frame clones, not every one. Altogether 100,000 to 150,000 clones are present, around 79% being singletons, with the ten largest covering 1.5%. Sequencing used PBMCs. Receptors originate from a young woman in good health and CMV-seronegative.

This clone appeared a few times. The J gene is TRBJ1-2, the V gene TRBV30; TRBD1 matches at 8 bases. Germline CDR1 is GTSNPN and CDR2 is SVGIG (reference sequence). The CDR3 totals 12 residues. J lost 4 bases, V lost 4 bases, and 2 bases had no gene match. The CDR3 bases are TGTGCCTGGACACAGGGGGGCTATGGCTACACCTTC. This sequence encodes CAWTQGGYGYTF.

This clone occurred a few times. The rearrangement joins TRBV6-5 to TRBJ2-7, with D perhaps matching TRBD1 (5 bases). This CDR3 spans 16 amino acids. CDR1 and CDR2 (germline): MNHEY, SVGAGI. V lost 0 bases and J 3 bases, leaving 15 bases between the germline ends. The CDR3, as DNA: TGTGCCAGCAGTTACTCGACAGCCCGGGTCAACTACGAGCAGTACTTC. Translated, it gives CASSYSTARVNYEQYF.

Here the CDR3 reads CASSLAPGQGYEQYF. CDR3 nucleotide sequence: TGCGCCAGCAGCTTGGCCCCCGGACAGGGCTACGAGCAGTACTTC. This chain links TRBV5-1 with TRBJ2-7; 8 nucleotides agree with TRBD1. The junction had 5 bases not matched to a gene; V was cut back by 0 bases and J by 3 bases. Germline V gene lookup returns CDR1 SGHRS and CDR2 YFSETQ. CDR3 size: 15 residues.

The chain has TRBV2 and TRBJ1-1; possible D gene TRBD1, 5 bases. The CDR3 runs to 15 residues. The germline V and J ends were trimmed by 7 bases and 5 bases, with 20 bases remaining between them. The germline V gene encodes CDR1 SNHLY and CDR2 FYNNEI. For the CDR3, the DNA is TGTGCCAGCAAAAACAAGGAGGGGTGGGGGACTGAAGCTTTCTTT. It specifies CASKNKEGWGTEAFF. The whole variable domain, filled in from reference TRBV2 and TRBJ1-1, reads EPEVTQTPSHQVTQMGQEVILRCVPISNHLYFYWYRQILGQKVEFLVSFYNNEISEKSEIFDDQFSVERPDGSNFTLKIRSTKLEDSAMYFCASKNKEGWGTEAFFGQGTRLTVV.

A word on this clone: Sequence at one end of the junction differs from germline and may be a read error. Written as DNA, the CDR3 is TGCGCCAGCACCCTCGGGGGGCAAGCCAAAAACAGTCAGTACTTC. Translated, it gives CASTLGGQAKNSQYF. V usage is TRBV5-1 and J usage is TRBJ2-4, with a weak D call TRBD2 (7 bases). The CDR3 extends over 15 amino acids. Germline CDR1 reads SGHRS; CDR2 reads YFSETQ.

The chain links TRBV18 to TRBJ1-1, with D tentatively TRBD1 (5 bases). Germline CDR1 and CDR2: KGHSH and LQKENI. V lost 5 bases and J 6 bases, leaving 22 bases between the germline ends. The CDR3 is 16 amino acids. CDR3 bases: TGTGCCAGCTCATATAACCCGGCGGGGGTTAATCCTGAAGCTTTCTTT. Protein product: CASSYNPAGVNPEAFF. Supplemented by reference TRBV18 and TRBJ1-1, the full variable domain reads NAGVMQNPRHLVRRRGQEARLRCSPMKGHSHVYWYRQLPEEGLKFMVYLQKENIIDESGMPKERFSAEFPKEGPSILRIQQVVRGDSAAYFCASSYNPAGVNPEAFFGQGTRLTVV.

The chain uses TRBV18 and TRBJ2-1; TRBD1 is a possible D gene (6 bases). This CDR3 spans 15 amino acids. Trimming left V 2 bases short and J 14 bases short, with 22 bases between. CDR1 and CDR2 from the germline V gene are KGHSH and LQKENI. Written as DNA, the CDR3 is TGTGCCAGCTCACCAATGGGAACAGGGAAGAGGGTGGAGTTCTTC. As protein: CASSPMGTGKRVEFF. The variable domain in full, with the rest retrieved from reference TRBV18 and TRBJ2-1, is NAGVMQNPRHLVRRRGQEARLRCSPMKGHSHVYWYRQLPEEGLKFMVYLQKENIIDESGMPKERFSAEFPKEGPSILRIQQVVRGDSAAYFCASSPMGTGKRVEFFGPGTRLTVL.

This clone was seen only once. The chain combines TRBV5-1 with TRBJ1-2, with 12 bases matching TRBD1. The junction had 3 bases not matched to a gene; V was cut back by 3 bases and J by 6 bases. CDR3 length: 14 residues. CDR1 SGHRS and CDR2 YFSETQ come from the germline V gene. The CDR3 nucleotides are TGCGCCAGCAGCTCCGGGACAGGGGGCGATGGCTACACCTTC. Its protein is CASSSGTGGDGYTF.

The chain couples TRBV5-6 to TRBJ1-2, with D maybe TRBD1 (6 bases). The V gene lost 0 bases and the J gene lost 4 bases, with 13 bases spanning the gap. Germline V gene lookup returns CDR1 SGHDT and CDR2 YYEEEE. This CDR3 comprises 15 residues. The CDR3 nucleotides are TGTGCCAGCAGCTTGGGGCTACAGGGAACCTATGGCTACACCTTC. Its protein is CASSLGLQGTYGYTF. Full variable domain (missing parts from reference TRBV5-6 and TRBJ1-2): DAGVTQSPTHLIKTRGQQVTLRCSPKSGHDTVSWYQQALGQGPQFIFQYYEEEERQRGNFPDRFSGHQFPNYSSELNVNALLLGDSALYLCASSLGLQGTYGYTFGSGTRLTVV.

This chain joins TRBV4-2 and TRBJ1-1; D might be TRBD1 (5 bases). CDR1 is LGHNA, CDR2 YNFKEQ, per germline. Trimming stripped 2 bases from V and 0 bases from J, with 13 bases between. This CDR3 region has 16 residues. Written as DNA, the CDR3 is TGTGCCAGCAGCCAAAGGACGGGGGGATTGAACACTGAAGCTTTCTTT. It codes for CASSQRTGGLNTEAFF.

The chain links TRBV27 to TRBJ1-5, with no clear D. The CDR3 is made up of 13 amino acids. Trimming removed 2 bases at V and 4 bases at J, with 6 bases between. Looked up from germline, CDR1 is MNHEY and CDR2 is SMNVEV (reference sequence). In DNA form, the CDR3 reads TGTGCCAGCAGTTTAAATAAAAATCAGCCCCAGCATTTT. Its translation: CASSLNKNQPQHF.

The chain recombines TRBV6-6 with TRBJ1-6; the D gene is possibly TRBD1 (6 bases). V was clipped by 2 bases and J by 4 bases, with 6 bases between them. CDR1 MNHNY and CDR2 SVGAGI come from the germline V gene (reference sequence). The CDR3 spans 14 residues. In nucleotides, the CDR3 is TGTGCCAGCAGTTACCAGGGGTATAATTCACCCCTCCACTTT. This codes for CASSYQGYNSPLHF.

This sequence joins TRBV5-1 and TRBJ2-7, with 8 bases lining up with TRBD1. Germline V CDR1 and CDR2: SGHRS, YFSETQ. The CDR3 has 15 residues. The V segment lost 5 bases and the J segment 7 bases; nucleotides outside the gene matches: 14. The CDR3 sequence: CASRAGGASPVEQYF. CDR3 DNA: TGCGCCAGCAGAGCAGGGGGCGCATCTCCGGTGGAGCAGTACTTC.

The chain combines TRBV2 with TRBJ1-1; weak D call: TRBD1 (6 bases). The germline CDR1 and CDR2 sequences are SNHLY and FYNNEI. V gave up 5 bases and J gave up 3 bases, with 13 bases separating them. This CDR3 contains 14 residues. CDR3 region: CASSFRGRHTEAFF. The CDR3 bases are TGTGCCAGCAGTTTCAGGGGAAGACACACTGAAGCTTTCTTT.

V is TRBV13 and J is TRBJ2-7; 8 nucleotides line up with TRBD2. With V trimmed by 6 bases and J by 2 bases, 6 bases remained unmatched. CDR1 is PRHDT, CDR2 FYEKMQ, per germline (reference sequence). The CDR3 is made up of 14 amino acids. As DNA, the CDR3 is TGTGCCAGCAGGGTAGCGGGGAACCCCTACGAGCAGTACTTC. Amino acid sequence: CASRVAGNPYEQYF.

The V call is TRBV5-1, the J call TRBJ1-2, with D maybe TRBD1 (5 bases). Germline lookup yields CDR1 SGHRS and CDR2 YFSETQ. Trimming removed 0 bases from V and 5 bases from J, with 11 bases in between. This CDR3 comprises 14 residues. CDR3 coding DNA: TGCGCCAGCAGCTTGGAAACGACAGAGTATGGCTACACCTTC. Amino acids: CASSLETTEYGYTF.

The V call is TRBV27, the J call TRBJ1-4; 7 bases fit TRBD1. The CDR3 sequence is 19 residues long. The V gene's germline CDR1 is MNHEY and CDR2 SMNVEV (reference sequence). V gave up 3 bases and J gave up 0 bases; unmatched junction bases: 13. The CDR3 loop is CASSLGGQRLLATNEKLFF. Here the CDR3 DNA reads TGTGCCAGCAGTTTGGGGGGACAGCGCCTGCTTGCAACTAATGAAAAACTGTTTTTT.

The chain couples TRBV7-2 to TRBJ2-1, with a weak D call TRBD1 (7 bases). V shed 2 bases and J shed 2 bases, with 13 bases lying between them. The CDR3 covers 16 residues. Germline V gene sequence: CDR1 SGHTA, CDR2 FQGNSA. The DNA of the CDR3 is TGTGCCAGCAGCTTAAACAGGGGAGGAACCTACAATGAGCAGTTCTTC. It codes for CASSLNRGGTYNEQFF.

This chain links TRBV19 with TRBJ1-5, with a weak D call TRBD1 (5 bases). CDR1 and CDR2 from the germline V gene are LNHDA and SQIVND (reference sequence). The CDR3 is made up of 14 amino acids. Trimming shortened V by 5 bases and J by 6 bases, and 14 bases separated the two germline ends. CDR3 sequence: CASSWRGLGQPQHF. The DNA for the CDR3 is TGTGCCAGTAGTTGGAGGGGTCTGGGTCAGCCCCAGCATTTT.

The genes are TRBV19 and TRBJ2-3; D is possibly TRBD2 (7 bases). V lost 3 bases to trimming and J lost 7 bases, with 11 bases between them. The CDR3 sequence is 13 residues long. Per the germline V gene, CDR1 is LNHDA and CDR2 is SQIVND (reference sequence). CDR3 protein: CASSIGGPNTQYF. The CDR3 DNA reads TGTGCCAGTAGTATCGGGGGGCCGAATACGCAGTATTTT.

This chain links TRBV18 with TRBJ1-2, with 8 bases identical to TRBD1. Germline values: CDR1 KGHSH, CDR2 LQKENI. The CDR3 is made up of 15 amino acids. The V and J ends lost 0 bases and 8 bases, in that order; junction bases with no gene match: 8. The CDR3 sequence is CASSPPDRGWRGYTF. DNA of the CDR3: TGTGCCAGCTCACCACCAGACAGGGGTTGGCGAGGCTACACCTTC.

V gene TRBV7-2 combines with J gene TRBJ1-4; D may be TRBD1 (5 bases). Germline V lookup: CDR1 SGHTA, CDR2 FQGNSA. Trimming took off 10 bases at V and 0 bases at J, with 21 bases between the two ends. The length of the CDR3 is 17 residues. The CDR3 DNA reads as TGTGCCAACCAGGGTAGGGAAACCCCAACAACTAATGAAAAACTGTTTTTT. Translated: CANQGRETPTTNEKLFF.

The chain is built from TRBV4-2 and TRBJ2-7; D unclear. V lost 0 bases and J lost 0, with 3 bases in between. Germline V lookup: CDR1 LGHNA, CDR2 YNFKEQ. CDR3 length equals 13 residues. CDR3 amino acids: CASSQDHSYEQYF. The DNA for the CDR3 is TGTGCCAGCAGCCAAGACCACTCCTACGAGCAGTACTTC.

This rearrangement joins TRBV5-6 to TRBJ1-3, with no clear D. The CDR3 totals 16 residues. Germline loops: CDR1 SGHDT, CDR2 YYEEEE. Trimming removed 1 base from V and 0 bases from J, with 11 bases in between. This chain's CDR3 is CASSLRASNSGNTIYF. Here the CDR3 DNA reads TGTGCCAGCAGCTTGAGAGCGAGTAACTCTGGAAACACCATATATTTT.

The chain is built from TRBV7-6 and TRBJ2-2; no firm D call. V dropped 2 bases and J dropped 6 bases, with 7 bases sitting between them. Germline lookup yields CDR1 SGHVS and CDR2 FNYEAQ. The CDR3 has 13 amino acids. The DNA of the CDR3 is TGTGCCAGCAGCTTACTTGGGCCCGGGGAGCTGTTTTTT. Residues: CASSLLGPGELFF. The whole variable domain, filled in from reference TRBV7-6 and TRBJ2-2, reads GAGVSQSPRYKVTKRGQDVALRCDPISGHVSLYWYRQALGQGPEFLTYFNYEAQQDKSGLPNDRFSAERPEGSISTLTIQRTEQRDSAMYRCASSLLGPGELFFGEGSRLTVL.

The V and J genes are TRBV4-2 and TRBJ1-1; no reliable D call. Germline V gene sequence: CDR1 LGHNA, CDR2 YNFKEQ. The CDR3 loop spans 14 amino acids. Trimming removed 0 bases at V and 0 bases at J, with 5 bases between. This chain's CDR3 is CASSQDRMNTEAFF. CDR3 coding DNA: TGTGCCAGCAGCCAAGACAGAATGAACACTGAAGCTTTCTTT.

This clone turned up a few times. The CDR3 nucleotides are TGTGCCAGCAGCTCTCTAACCCAAGGAGCTGAAGCTTTCTTT. Protein: CASSSLTQGAEAFF. The rearrangement joins TRBV7-2 to TRBJ1-1; D ambiguous. CDR1 SGHTA and CDR2 FQGNSA come from the germline V gene. V lost 4 bases to trimming and J lost 6 bases, with 15 bases between them. The CDR3 length is 14 residues.

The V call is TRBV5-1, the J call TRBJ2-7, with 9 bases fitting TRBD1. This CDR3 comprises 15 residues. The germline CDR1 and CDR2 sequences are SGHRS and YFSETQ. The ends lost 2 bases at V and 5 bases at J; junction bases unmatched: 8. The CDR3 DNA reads TGCGCCAGCAGCTTAGGGACAGGGAACGTGCACGAGCAGTACTTC. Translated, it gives CASSLGTGNVHEQYF. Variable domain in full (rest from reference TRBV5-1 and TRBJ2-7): KAGVTQTPRYLIKTRGQQVTLSCSPISGHRSVSWYQQTPGQGLQFLFEYFSETQRNKGNFPGRFSGRQFSNSRSEMNVSTLELGDSALYLCASSLGTGNVHEQYFGPGTRLTVT.

The CDR3 spells CASSFISGGENEQFF. The CDR3 DNA follows: TGTGCCAGCAGCTTTATCAGCGGGGGGGAAAATGAGCAGTTCTTC. The chain couples TRBV11-2 to TRBJ2-1; 10 bases align to TRBD2. J gave up 7 bases and V 3 bases, and 6 bases lay outside the gene matches. This CDR3 comprises 15 residues. The germline CDR1 and CDR2 sequences are SGHAT and FQNNGV.